A selection of T cell receptor beta chains follows, all from one sample in a study of persistence of HIV-infected CD4 T cells. Their cognate antigens are unknown. Only in-frame clones appear in the TCRdb table, and some are missing; sequencing was by immunoSEQ multiplex PCR. Counted here are about 45,000 clones, roughly nine tenths occurring once; the ten biggest clones make up about 1.8%. Sequencing was performed on CD4+ T cells sorted from PBMCs after approximately 20-hour stimulation, taken from a patient who received antiretroviral therapy. The receptors shown here come from an adult man with HIV who was CMV-seropositive. The CDR3 runs from the conserved cysteine through the conserved F or W. The D gene is left open where the match is weak. The listing skips clone size in some rows; elsewhere it reads once, few, many or a size class.

clone_size j_call v_call d_call cdr3_nt cdr3_aa
. TRBJ1-4 TRBV18 . TGTGCCAGCTCTCGGGGACAAGGAAATGAAAAACTGTTTTTT CASSRGQGNEKLFF
once TRBJ2-1 TRBV6-5 TRBD1 TGTGCCAGCAGTTACCGGGACAGGGCGACCAATGAGCAGTTCTTC CASSYRDRATNEQFF
. TRBJ1-2 TRBV19 TRBD1 TGTGCCAGTAGCGAGACAGGGGGCGATAACTATGGCTACACCTTC CASSETGGDNYGYTF
. TRBJ1-5 TRBV7-2 . TGTGCCAGCAGCCTCAATTCGGCGGATCAGCCCCAGCATTTT CASSLNSADQPQHF
medium-sized TRBJ2-1 TRBV6-2/TRBV6-3 . TGTGCCAGCAGCCTCGCCGATTACAATGAGCAGTTCTTC CASSLADYNEQFF
. TRBJ2-3 TRBV5-1 . TGCGCCAGCAGCTTGTTAGGGGCTAACACAGATACGCAGTATTTT CASSLLGANTDTQYF
. TRBJ1-1 TRBV15 . TGTGCCACCAGCAGAGATGGAGGGGCAGGGGACACTGAAGCTTTCTTT CATSRDGGAGDTEAFF
. TRBJ2-7 TRBV7-2 TRBD2 TGTGCCAGCAGCTTATCCGGGGGGGCCTACGAGCAGTACTTC CASSLSGGAYEQYF
. TRBJ1-6 TRBV6-5 . TGTGCCAGCAGTTACTCTCCCGCTCTGGGCTCACCCCTCCACTTT CASSYSPALGSPLHF
once TRBJ2-3 TRBV28 TRBD2 TGTGCCAGCAGTTTAGGGGCGGGGGGGCTATATACGCAGTATTTT CASSLGAGGLYTQYF
. TRBJ1-1 TRBV2 . TGTGCCAGCAGTGCGCCCGGGACGGGGAGGGCTTTCTTT CASSAPGTGRAFF
few TRBJ2-7 TRBV5-1 . TGCGCCAGCAGCGATCGTAATGCTCAGGGTCACGAGCAGTACTTC CASSDRNAQGHEQYF
few TRBJ1-2 TRBV14 . TGTGCCAGCAGCCAAGATCATGGGTATGGCTACACCTTC CASSQDHGYGYTF
. TRBJ2-7 TRBV5-4 . TGTGCCAGCAGCAGAGGACAGGCCGCGGGGCTCTACGAGCAGTACTTC CASSRGQAAGLYEQYF
. TRBJ1-2 TRBV20-1 TRBD1 TGCAGTGGATGGGACAGGCAGGGCTACACCTTC CSGWDRQGYTF
. TRBJ1-4 TRBV2 . TGTGCCAGCAGCGGAAGATTGCCGGGAGCTGCAACTAATGAAAAACTGTTTTTT CASSGRLPGAATNEKLFF
. TRBJ2-3 TRBV5-1 . TGCGCCAGCAGCTTGCTAGGATCTCCCCCGCAGTATTTT CASSLLGSPPQYF
. TRBJ2-2 TRBV19 TRBD2 TGTGCCAGTAGTATTATACTAGCGGGGGGGCATCCGGGCACCGGGGAGCTGTTTTTT CASSIILAGGHPGTGELFF
. TRBJ1-3 TRBV5-1 TRBD1 TGCGCCAGCAGCCCGGAGGGACAGTCCTCTGGAAACACCATATATTTT CASSPEGQSSGNTIYF
. TRBJ2-1 TRBV5-5 . TGTGCCAGCAGCTTTTTGAGCTCCTACAATGAGCAGTTCTTC CASSFLSSYNEQFF
. TRBJ1-4 TRBV5-1 . TGCGCCAGCAGCATCGGGACCCGGGAGGGTGAAAAACTGTTTTTT CASSIGTREGEKLFF
. TRBJ2-1 TRBV27 . TGTGCCAGCAGGACTCAACGGGCCACAATGAAGCAGTTCTTC CASRTQRATMKQFF
. TRBJ2-1 TRBV24-1 TRBD1 TGTGCCACCAGTGTTGGGACAGGGTGGTACAATGAGCAGTTCTTC CATSVGTGWYNEQFF
. TRBJ2-3 TRBV4-1 . TGCGCCAGCAGCCTACAAGAGGGTAGCGGTAGCACAGATACGCAGTATTTT CASSLQEGSGSTDTQYF
. TRBJ2-1 TRBV5-1 . TGCGCCAGCAGCTGGGGGACCTACAATGAGCAGTTCTTC CASSWGTYNEQFF
. TRBJ2-3 TRBV5-1 . TGCGCCAGCAGCTTGGACCCAGACACAGATACGCAGTATTTT CASSLDPDTDTQYF
. TRBJ1-2 TRBV7-3 . TGTGCCAGCAGCGTGGACGGGGGGAACAGTGGCTACACCTTC CASSVDGGNSGYTF
. TRBJ1-3 TRBV16 . TGTGCCAGCAGCCGTCCAGGATCGGGAAACACCATATATTTT CASSRPGSGNTIYF
. TRBJ2-3 TRBV5-1 TRBD1 TGCGCCAGCAGCTTGGTAGGGGGCTCAAATAAGGATACGCAGTATTTT CASSLVGGSNKDTQYF
. TRBJ2-1 TRBV2 . TGTGCCAGCAGCGAACTTCTAGCTACTGAGCAGTTCTTC CASSELLATEQFF
. TRBJ1-3 TRBV7-2 . TGTGCCAGCAGCTTAGGGGTAGGGTCTGGAAACACCATATATTTT CASSLGVGSGNTIYF
. TRBJ2-2 TRBV18 TRBD1 TGTGCCAGCTCCGGAGACAGGGGGCGTAACACCGGGGAGCTGTTTTTT CASSGDRGRNTGELFF
once TRBJ2-1 TRBV18 TRBD1 TGTGCCAGCTCACCCACGGGGAGACAGGGGGCTGGCAATGAGCAGTTCTTC CASSPTGRQGAGNEQFF
. TRBJ1-2 TRBV5-1 . TGCGCCAGCAGCTTACAGGGCTCTGGCTACACCTTC CASSLQGSGYTF
. TRBJ2-7 TRBV28 . TGTGCCAGCAGTTTACAGAGTACCTACGAGCAGTACTTC CASSLQSTYEQYF
. TRBJ2-2 TRBV19 . TGTGCCAGTAGTATAACGGGGTCCGGGGAGCTGTTTTTT CASSITGSGELFF
once TRBJ1-1 TRBV15 TRBD1 TGTGCCACCAGCAGAGATTCCGGACAGGAAAAAGCTTTCTTT CATSRDSGQEKAFF
. TRBJ1-3 TRBV5-1 TRBD1 TGCGCCAGCAGCCGCACAGGGGAACCCGGAAACACCATATATTTT CASSRTGEPGNTIYF
. TRBJ1-5 TRBV19 TRBD1 TGTGCCAGTAGTCGAACCAAACAGGGGGGCCATCAGCCCCAGCATTTT CASSRTKQGGHQPQHF
. TRBJ1-4 TRBV27 . TGTGCCAGCAGTTTAACGGAAACTAATGAAAAACTGTTTTTT CASSLTETNEKLFF
. TRBJ2-5 TRBV5-1 . TGCGCCAGCAGCCCCAGTGGAGACCAAGAGACCCAGTACTTC CASSPSGDQETQYF
once TRBJ2-1 TRBV7-9 . TGTGCCAGCAGCTTAGGGGGGGCTATCTACAATGAGCAGTTCTTC CASSLGGAIYNEQFF
. TRBJ1-2 TRBV10-2 . TGCGCCAGCCGACAGAGCTATGGCTACACCTTC CASRQSYGYTF
. TRBJ2-1 TRBV6-4 TRBD2 TGTGCCAGCAGTGTCGGGGGGGAGTACAATGAGCAGTTCTTC CASSVGGEYNEQFF
. TRBJ2-3 TRBV6-5 . TGTGCCAGCAGTACGGGACTTGGCACAGATACGCAGTATTTT CASSTGLGTDTQYF
. TRBJ2-3 TRBV5-1 . TGCGCCAGCAGCTTGGGGCATACCATAACAGATACGCAGTATTTT CASSLGHTITDTQYF
. TRBJ2-7 TRBV7-8 . TGTGCCAGCAGCCCACACAGCTACGAGCAGTACTTC CASSPHSYEQYF
. TRBJ1-2 TRBV6-5 TRBD1 TGTGCCAGCAGCAACTACAGGGGGAATGGCTACACCTTC CASSNYRGNGYTF
. TRBJ1-1 TRBV5-1 . TGCGCCAGCAGCTTAGAGGGGCATGTTCAGGGTCTTCGGTCTGAAGCTTTCTTT CASSLEGHVQGLRSEAFF
. TRBJ2-6 TRBV18 . TGTGCCAGCTCACCAACAGGAGGTCCTGGGGCCAACGTCCTGACTTTC CASSPTGGPGANVLTF
. TRBJ2-3 TRBV2 . TGTGCCAGCAGACAGCACACAGATACGCAGTATTTT CASRQHTDTQYF
. TRBJ1-2 TRBV28 . TGTGCCAGCAGACGATATGGCTACACCTTC CASRRYGYTF